This is a list of T cell receptor beta chains from one sample in a study of shared clonotypes between healthy human individuals. Libraries were prepared by immunoSEQ multiplex PCR; TCRdb keeps only in-frame clonotypes and omits some of them. The sample records around 560,000 clones, approximately 95% being singletons. Sequencing was performed on naive CD8+ T cells sorted from blood. The source of these receptors is a woman under 40 in good health. Both conserved end residues are part of each CDR3.

TRBV29-1 CSVEYNEAGGYEQYF
TRBV30 CAWSRAGGANVLTF
TRBV6-1 CASSEEAGGPLWEQYF
TRBV7-8 CASSLVLGPGTEAFF
TRBV28 CASSPLSGTPIYEQYF
TRBV7-9 CASSHSGGSYNEQFF
TRBV27 CASGGGSSYNEQFF
TRBV7-9 CASSSGHLETQYF
TRBV7-8 CASSPGLAPNEQYF
TRBV29-1 CSVEAWDSNNYGYTF
TRBV4-1 CASSQGGLREISGANVLTF
TRBV5-6 CASSSGRTDTQYF
TRBV7-8 CASSLAGVTDTQYF
TRBV7-9 CASSLSGSSYNEQFF
TRBV19 CASSIGTSGTYEQYF
TRBV10-3 CAIRESANAQETQYF
TRBV9 CASSVDSGAYNEQFF
TRBV7-6 CASSLVVGGDEQYF
TRBV2 CASSKQVHEQFF
TRBV21-1 CASSTDRGSQPQHF
TRBV10-1 CASTSSTVPSNQPQHF
TRBV28 CASGGGNTIYF
TRBV5-5 CASSWSGSAYTGELFF
TRBV5-1 CASNVGAGSYEQYF
TRBV25-1 CASTRDGYHEQFF
TRBV6-5 CASSYSRESLYEQYF
TRBV5-4 CASSLGGLDTEAFF
TRBV7-6 CASSLDEGGAYEQYF
TRBV6-6 CATGWANVLTF
TRBV6-1 CASSEVGSGGYEQYF
TRBV27 CASSLGPYSNQPQHF
TRBV19 CASNEWTEQNTEAFF
TRBV27 CASSPSGGESSYEQYF
TRBV11-2 CASRSGTTYEQYF
TRBV19 CASSPGPHYEQYF
TRBV14 CASSQVQAEAFF
TRBV7-8 CASSLLRGDYTGELFF
TRBV29-1 CSVEVVDTGELFF
TRBV27 CASSFPVTGELFF
TRBV6-6 CASKWTSAYTGELFF
TRBV13 CASSYDRAIDEQYF
TRBV7-9 CASSLVLGGEQYF
TRBV6-5 CASSYSRQYSNQPQHF
TRBV2 CASSEGHSDF
TRBV5-1 CASSRTFNSYNEQFF
TRBV11-2 CASSPDSSGANVLTF
TRBV6-4 CASSDSYTTGTYVYEQYF
TRBV29-1 CSVVAGYGYTF
TRBV6-1 CASSESSEARAYEQYF
TRBV28 CASSPRFGRYSNQPQHF
TRBV13 CASSLTGVIDNEQFF
TRBV7-9 CASSRTEQETQYF
TRBV10-3 CAVRTSGLTGELFF
TRBV19 CASSIWFRGSTEAFF
TRBV5-6 CASSLAGTHDPYEQYF
TRBV7-9 CASSWGTGGDQPQHF
TRBV2 CASVKGRTMGNTEAFF
TRBV7-9 CASSGQKRLDLYNEQFF
TRBV18 CASSRRGKTYEQYF
TRBV15 CATSPTGQGLRYGYTF